This T cell receptor beta chain was recovered during a study of T-cell memory formation after mild COVID-19 (dated by TCRdb to 2020 to 2022). Context from the whole study: TCR sequence clusters from the two donors were largely donor specific. In a couple of donors, T-cell clones that expanded and contracted after mild COVID-19 were tracked by sequencing TCRalpha and TCRbeta repertoires over time. Two young, previously healthy adult volunteers made up the cohort, one male and one female. What the research found in general, with its limitations: Contracting CD4+ clones were found mainly in CM and EM memory subsets, while CD8+ clones were enriched in EMRA. The study included only a couple of mild cases, and larger cohorts that include severe cases with pre-infection samples were judged to be necessary. Whether the second-wave clones peaking on day 37 were SARS-CoV-2 specific was not confirmed. Clones that contracted from day 15 to 85 showed balanced CD4/CD8 phenotypes, whereas a second wave of clones that expanded from day 15 to 37 leaned towards CD4+. Some responding clones were detected in pre-infection memory, suggesting pre-existing cross-reactive memory T cells joined the SARS-CoV-2 response.

The CDR3 runs 9 residues from the cysteine to the phenylalanine. The kept DNA is CDR3 alone, 27 bases in frame from the first base. The CDR1 and CDR2 encoded by the germline V gene are MNHEY and SVGAGI. A distance of 2 bases separates the germline ends of V and J, which lose 10 bases and 2 bases respectively. Ficoll-Paque density gradient centrifugation was the method used to isolate PBMCs. This clonotype was counted a few times. Its antigen specificity is not known. It has no much larger one-base neighbor in the sample; base qualities were not kept. Sequenced using an Illumina NovaSeq 6000. Using 5'RACE with constant-segment primers, TCRalpha and TCRbeta cDNA libraries were constructed, with sample barcodes and unique molecular identifiers added in the process. RNA was extracted from every sample with Trizol reagent. Libraries were amplified in two PCR steps, with a second sample barcode and Illumina TruSeq adapters added in the second step. Libraries were sequenced on an Illumina NovaSeq with 2 x 150 bp paired-end reads. In the paper's pipeline: Demultiplexing of reads and collapsing into UMI-guided consensus sequences were performed with migec v1.2.7. Using mixcr v2.1.11, UMI consensuses were aligned to TRA and TRB V and J templates and then assembled into clonotypes. Expanded or contracted clonotypes were those called significant by both edgeR and NoisET, with noise models trained on biological replicates. For edgeR calls, a false discovery rate-adjusted p below 0.01 and a log2 fold-change threshold of 1 were applied. PCA with hierarchical clustering of max-normalized trajectories of the 1000 most abundant clonotypes was used as exploratory dynamics analysis. Each responding clone was given a CD4 or CD8 phenotype based on the CD4+ and CD8+ repertoires, which had been sequenced separately. TCRdb ran its own pipeline on the public reads, namely fastp trimming at Q25 and MiXCR clone calling, and kept in-frame beta chains. Rows merge per CDR3 protein into single entries with the most common DNA and genes. The V and J calls and clone size are TCRdb's, not the authors'. The sample table contains roughly 580,000 distinct CDR3 sequences; only one count was recorded for about a sixth of them. The top ten hold about 12% of the sample.

The sequence is built from TRBV6-5 and TRBJ1-1, with the D gene not confidently named. The TCR was taken from an adult woman who had mild COVID-19 (a few samples of this study predate the infection). The sample titles of this study are shuffled in the database, so cell type and time point are left out; the donor was told from shared clones. The sequencing sample was made of PBMCs or a T cell subset sorted from them (not recorded which). The CDR3 region: CANNTEAFF. The nucleotides are TGTGCCAACAACACTGAAGCTTTCTTT.